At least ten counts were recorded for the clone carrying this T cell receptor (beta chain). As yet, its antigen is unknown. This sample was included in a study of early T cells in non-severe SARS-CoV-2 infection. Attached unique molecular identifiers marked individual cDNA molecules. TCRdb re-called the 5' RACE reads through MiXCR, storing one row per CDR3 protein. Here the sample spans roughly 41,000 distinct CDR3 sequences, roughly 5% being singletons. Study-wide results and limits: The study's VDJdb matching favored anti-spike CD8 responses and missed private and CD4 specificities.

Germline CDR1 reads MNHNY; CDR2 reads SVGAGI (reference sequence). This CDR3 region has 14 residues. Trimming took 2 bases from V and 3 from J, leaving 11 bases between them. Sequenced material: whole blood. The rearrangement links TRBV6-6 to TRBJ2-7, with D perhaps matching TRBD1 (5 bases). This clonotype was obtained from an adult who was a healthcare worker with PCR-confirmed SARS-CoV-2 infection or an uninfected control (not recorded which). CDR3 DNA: TGTGCCAGCAGTTACCAACAGGTCGACTACGAGCAGTACTTC. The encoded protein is CASSYQQVDYEQYF.